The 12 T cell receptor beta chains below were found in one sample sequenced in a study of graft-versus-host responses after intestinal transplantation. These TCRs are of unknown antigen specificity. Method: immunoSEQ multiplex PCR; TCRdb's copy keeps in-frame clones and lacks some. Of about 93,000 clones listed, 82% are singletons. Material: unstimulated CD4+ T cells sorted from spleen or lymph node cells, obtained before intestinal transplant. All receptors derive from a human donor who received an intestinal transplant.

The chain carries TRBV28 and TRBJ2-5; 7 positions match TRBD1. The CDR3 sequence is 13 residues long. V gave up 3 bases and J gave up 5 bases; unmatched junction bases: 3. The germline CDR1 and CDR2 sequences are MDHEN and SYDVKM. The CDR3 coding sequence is TGTGCCAGCAGTTTTAGGGGGCGGGAGACCCAGTACTTC. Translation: CASSFRGRETQYF.

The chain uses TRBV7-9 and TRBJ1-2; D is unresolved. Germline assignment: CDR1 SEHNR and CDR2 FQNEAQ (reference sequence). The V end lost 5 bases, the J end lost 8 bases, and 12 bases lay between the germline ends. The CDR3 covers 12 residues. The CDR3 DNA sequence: TGTGCCAGCAGCCCCCACCTCGGGGGCTACACCTTC. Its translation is CASSPHLGGYTF.

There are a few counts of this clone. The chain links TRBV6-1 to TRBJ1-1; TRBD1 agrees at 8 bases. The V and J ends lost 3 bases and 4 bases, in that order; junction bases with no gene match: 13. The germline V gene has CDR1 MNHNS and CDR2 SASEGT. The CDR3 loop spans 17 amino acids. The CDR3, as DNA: TGTGCCAGCAGTGAGCGGGCCCGGGACAGGCGCGGCACTGAAGCTTTCTTT. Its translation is CASSERARDRRGTEAFF.

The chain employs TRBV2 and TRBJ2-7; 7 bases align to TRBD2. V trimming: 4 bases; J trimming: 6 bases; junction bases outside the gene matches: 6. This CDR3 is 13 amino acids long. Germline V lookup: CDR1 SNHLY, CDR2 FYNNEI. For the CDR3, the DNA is TGTGCCAGCAGTGCAGGGAGGGGTCCCGAGCAGTACTTC. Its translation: CASSAGRGPEQYF.

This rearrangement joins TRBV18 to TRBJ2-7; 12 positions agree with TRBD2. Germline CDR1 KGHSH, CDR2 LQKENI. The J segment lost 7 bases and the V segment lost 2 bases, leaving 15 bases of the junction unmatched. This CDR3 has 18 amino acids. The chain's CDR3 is CASSPGKLAGGLSAEQYF. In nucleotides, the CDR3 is TGTGCCAGCTCACCAGGAAAACTAGCGGGAGGACTCTCGGCAGAGCAGTACTTC.

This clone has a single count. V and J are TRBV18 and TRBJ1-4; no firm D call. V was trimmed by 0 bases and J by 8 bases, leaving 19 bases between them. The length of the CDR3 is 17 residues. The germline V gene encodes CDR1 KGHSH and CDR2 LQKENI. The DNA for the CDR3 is TGTGCCAGCTCACCACCCTCGTCGGGGTACGGGGTAGAAAAACTGTTTTTT. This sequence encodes CASSPPSSGYGVEKLFF. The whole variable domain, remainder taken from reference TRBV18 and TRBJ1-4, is NAGVMQNPRHLVRRRGQEARLRCSPMKGHSHVYWYRQLPEEGLKFMVYLQKENIIDESGMPKERFSAEFPKEGPSILRIQQVVRGDSAAYFCASSPPSSGYGVEKLFFGSGTQLSVL.

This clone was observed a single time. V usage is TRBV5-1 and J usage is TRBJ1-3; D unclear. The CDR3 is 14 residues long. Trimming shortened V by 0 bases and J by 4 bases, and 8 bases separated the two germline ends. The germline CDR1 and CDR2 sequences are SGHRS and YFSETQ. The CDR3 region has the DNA TGCGCCAGCAGCTTGGTAGGAGGAGGAAACACCATATATTTT. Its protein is CASSLVGGGNTIYF.

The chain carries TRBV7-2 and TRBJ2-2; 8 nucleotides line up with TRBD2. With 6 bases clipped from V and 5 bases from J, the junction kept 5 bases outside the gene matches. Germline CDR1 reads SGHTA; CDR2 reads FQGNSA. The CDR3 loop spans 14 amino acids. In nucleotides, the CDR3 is TGTGCCAGCAGGCGTAGCGGGGAGACCGGGGAGCTGTTTTTT. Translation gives CASRRSGETGELFF.

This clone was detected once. The CDR3, as DNA: TGCGCCAGCAGCTATCTAGGGGAGCTGTTTTTT. Protein sequence: CASSYLGELFF. The J gene is TRBJ2-2, the V gene TRBV5-1; D uncertain. The CDR3 has 11 amino acids. Germline CDR1 reads SGHRS; CDR2 reads YFSETQ. Between the trimmed V and J ends, which lost 3 bases and 8 bases, there was a span of 5 bases. Drawing the rest from reference TRBV5-1 and TRBJ2-2, the complete variable domain is KAGVTQTPRYLIKTRGQQVTLSCSPISGHRSVSWYQQTPGQGLQFLFEYFSETQRNKGNFPGRFSGRQFSNSRSEMNVSTLELGDSALYLCASSYLGELFFGEGSRLTVL.

The CDR3: CASSSRRNRDQEQYF. The CDR3 nucleotides are TGTGCCAGCAGTTCAAGGAGAAACAGGGATCAGGAGCAGTACTTC. This chain connects TRBV6-5 to TRBJ2-7, with D tentatively TRBD1 (6 bases). Germline lookup yields CDR1 MNHEY and CDR2 SVGAGI. V lost 4 bases and J lost 7, with 20 bases in between. CDR3 length: 15 residues.

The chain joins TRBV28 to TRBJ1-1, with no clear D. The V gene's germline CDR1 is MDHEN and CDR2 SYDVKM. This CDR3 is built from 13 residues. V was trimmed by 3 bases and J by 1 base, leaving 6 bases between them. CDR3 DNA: TGTGCCAGCAGTTTCTCGCGGAACACTGAAGCTTTCTTT. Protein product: CASSFSRNTEAFF.

CDR3 bases: TGTGCCAGCAGCCTGACTAGCGGGGGGTACACAGATACGCAGTATTTT. The encoded protein is CASSLTSGGYTDTQYF. This sequence joins TRBV5-4 and TRBJ2-3; TRBD2 matches 13 bases. J was trimmed by 2 bases and V by 4 bases; bases with no gene match: 4. Germline V gene lookup returns CDR1 SGHNT and CDR2 YYREEE (reference sequence). CDR3 size: 16 residues.